The clone carrying this TCR beta chain has ten or more counts. The data are from a study of response to subunit inactivated influenza vaccine. One entry per CDR3 protein, called by TCRdb with MiXCR from the RT-PCR reads. The sample lists more than 550,000 distinct CDR3 sequences, around 11% occurring once. The CDR3 runs to 13 residues. Trimming cost V 1 base and J 9 bases, with 11 bases left between them. The germline CDR1 and CDR2 sequences are SGHDT and YYEEEE. In addition, the sample was reused for a study of T cells expressing NK-cell markers. This second report adds: Scientists made TCR beta cDNA using 5'RACE template switching with UMIs. Sequencing of TCR beta repertoires drew on sorted CD3+CD56+NKG2C+, CD3+CD56+NKG2C- and CD3+CD56-NKG2C+ T cells. Sequenced donors, eight in total, included seven who were HCMV-seropositive and one who was seronegative. Several of the donors carried dominant NKG2C+ clonotypes that took up roughly 1.0-8% of their CD8+ T cells. These same clonotypes (in several donors) also led the CD3+CD56-NKG2C+ fraction.

The chain links TRBV5-6 to TRBJ2-1, with D possibly called TRBD1 or TRBD2 (6 bases each). The starting material was PBMCs from blood, obtained on the day of vaccination. The receptor comes from a man aged 45-65 years who received an inactivated influenza vaccine. The CDR3 spells CASSLKGGIEQFF. In DNA, the CDR3 is TGTGCCAGCAGCTTGAAGGGGGGCATTGAGCAGTTCTTC.